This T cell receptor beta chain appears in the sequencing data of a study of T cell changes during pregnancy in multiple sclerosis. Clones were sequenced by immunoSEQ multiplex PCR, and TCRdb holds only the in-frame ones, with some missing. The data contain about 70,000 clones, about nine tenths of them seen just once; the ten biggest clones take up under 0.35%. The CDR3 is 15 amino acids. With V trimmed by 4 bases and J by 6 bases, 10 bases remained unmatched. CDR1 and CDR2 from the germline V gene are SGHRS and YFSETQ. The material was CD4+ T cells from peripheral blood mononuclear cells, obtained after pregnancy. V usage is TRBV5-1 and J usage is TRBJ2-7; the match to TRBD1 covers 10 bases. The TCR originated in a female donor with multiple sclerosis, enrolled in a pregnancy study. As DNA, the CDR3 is TGCGCCAGCAGCATGACGCCGGGACAGGGGATCGAGCAGTACTTC. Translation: CASSMTPGQGIEQYF.